These 9 T cell receptor beta chains originate from one sample sequenced in a study of CD8 T cells in Susac syndrome. It was with random hexamers that roughly 0.5 to 1 ug RNA was reverse transcribed. From the immunoSEQ multiplex PCR reads, TCRdb called clonotypes with MiXCR, one entry per CDR3 protein. The repertoire holds 95,000 to 150,000 distinct CDR3 sequences, with roughly 94% as singletons. The specimen sequenced was CD8+ T cells from PBMCs. These receptors originate from a human donor with Susac syndrome.

The chain links TRBV5-1 to TRBJ1-1; 8 nucleotides match TRBD1. Looked up from germline, CDR1 is SGHRS and CDR2 is YFSETQ. The J segment lost 4 bases and the V segment lost 1 base, leaving 3 bases of the junction unmatched. The CDR3 is 14 residues long. In DNA, the CDR3 is TGCGCCAGCAGCTTGACAGGGGGGACCACTGAAGCTTTCTTT. Its protein is CASSLTGGTTEAFF.

The rearrangement uses TRBV14 and TRBJ1-6; 10 bases align to TRBD1. CDR3 length equals 13 residues. With V trimmed by 5 bases and J by 14 bases, 6 bases remained unmatched. Germline V lookup: CDR1 SGHDN, CDR2 FVKESK. The CDR3 reads CASSRTGGRSLHF. The CDR3 nucleotides are TGTGCCAGCAGCAGGACAGGGGGTAGATCCCTCCACTTT. The variable domain in full, with the rest retrieved from reference TRBV14 and TRBJ1-6, is EAGVTQFPSHSVIEKGQTVTLRCDPISGHDNLYWYRRVMGKEIKFLLHFVKESKQDESGMPNNRFLAERTGGTYSTLKVQPAELEDSGVYFCASSRTGGRSLHFGNGTRLTVT.

This chain links TRBV21-1 with TRBJ2-1; TRBD2 is the table's D call, not checked against the DNA. TRBV21-1 constitutes a pseudogene. The length of the CDR3 is 16 residues. The CDR3 nucleotides read TGTGCCAGCAGCAAAGTAAAGCTAGCGGGGGGAAATGAGCAGTTCTTC. Amino acid sequence: CASSKVKLAGGNEQFF.

The chain joins TRBV4-1 to TRBJ1-5, with D perhaps TRBD1 (6 bases). The V end was cut by 1 base, the J end by 3 bases, with 7 bases between. This CDR3 is 14 amino acids long. Germline CDR1 is MGHRA and CDR2 is YSYEKL. CDR3 loop: CASSQGTDNQPQHF. For the CDR3, the DNA is TGCGCCAGCAGCCAAGGGACAGACAATCAGCCCCAGCATTTT.

V gene TRBV20-1 combines with J gene TRBJ1-1; D is ambiguous. The length of the CDR3 is 11 residues. Trimming shortened V by 6 bases and J by 7 bases, and 12 bases separated the two germline ends. CDR1 and CDR2 (germline): DFQATT, SNEGSKA (reference sequence). The CDR3 loop is CSATDGIEAFF. The CDR3 DNA sequence: TGCAGTGCAACGGACGGGATTGAAGCTTTCTTT.

J is TRBJ2-7 and V is TRBV5-1; D uncertain. The CDR3 extends over 17 amino acids. V was cut by 0 bases and J by 7 bases, with 23 bases left in between. CDR1 SGHRS and CDR2 YFSETQ come from the germline V gene. CDR3 in DNA: TGCGCCAGCAGCTTGGGGACCCTGAACGCTCCTACTGAGGAGCAGTACTTC. This codes for CASSLGTLNAPTEEQYF.

The V gene is TRBV5-6, the J gene TRBJ1-6, with 9 bases fitting TRBD1. CDR3 length: 12 amino acids. The germline V gene has CDR1 SGHDT and CDR2 YYEEEE. The trim removed 4 bases at V and 14 bases at J, leaving 4 bases unmatched. This CDR3 reads CASSPGQGSLHF. Written as DNA, the CDR3 is TGTGCCAGCAGCCCGGGACAGGGTTCCCTCCACTTT.

This clonotype was recorded only once. V and J are TRBV9 and TRBJ1-2; 8 bases line up with TRBD1. Germline CDR1 is SGDLS and CDR2 is YYNGEE. V shed 3 bases, J shed 4 bases, and the junction held 2 bases outside the gene matches. This CDR3 has 13 amino acids. The CDR3 is CASSADRAYGYTF. Here the CDR3 DNA reads TGTGCCAGCAGCGCGGACAGGGCCTATGGCTACACCTTC.

This sequence joins TRBV7-6 and TRBJ1-1; 8 bases align to TRBD1. The germline V gene has CDR1 SGHVS and CDR2 FNYEAQ. The CDR3 contains 15 residues. V lost 4 bases, J lost 5 bases, and 9 bases stayed unmatched. This CDR3 is CASSSRQGMGTEAFF. CDR3 DNA: TGTGCCAGCAGCTCCCGACAGGGGATGGGGACTGAAGCTTTCTTT.